This entry is about one T cell receptor (beta chain). What it binds is not known. The junction departs from the called germline gene at one end, perhaps through a read error. The data derive from a study of T cells in Graves' hyperthyroidism and ophthalmopathy. Study-level findings and limits: Blood also contained most expanded thyroid clonotypes above 0.001.

TCR beta CDR3 region amplification was performed from RNA transcripts. In the first-round RT-PCR of the TCR CDR3, the HTBI primer set was used. TCRdb re-analysed the multiplex PCR reads in MiXCR, keeping a single row per CDR3 protein. The data contain hundreds of thousands of distinct CDR3 sequences, around a fifth of them singletons. Patients affected by ophthalmopathy presented a Clinical Activity Score of at least 3, a NOSPECS grade of at least 4, and disease duration below 3 months. Each diagnosis drew on symptoms, thyroxine, TRAb, thyroid ultrasound and orbital computed tomography findings. Germline V gene sequence: CDR1 SNHLY, CDR2 FYNNEI. The CDR3 sequence is 14 residues long.

V gene TRBV2 combines with J gene TRBJ1-1; D is undetermined. The sequence was obtained from a woman aged 70 to 79 with Graves' ophthalmopathy. Sample: blood. DNA of the CDR3: TGTGCCAGCAGTGAACCTCTCCACAACACTGAAGCCTTCTTT. It translates to CASSEPLHNTEAFF.